The subject of this entry is one T cell receptor beta chain. Its antigen is as yet unknown. This specimen belongs to a study of T cell responses to AZD1222 COVID-19 vaccine. Study at large: Combined were second doses at about 4 or about 12 weeks. Points from the study as a whole: Baseline testing showed seropositivity in only six or seven AZD1222 recipients. Donor demographics were predominantly white British with a female majority; clonal diversity may be underestimated.

The data were produced by immunoSEQ multiplex PCR, yet TCRdb's version contains in-frame clones alone and is incomplete. The table shows 90,000 to 130,000 clones, with roughly 87% occurring only once. There are 13 residues in the CDR3. V lost 5 bases and J 15 bases, leaving 20 bases between the germline ends. Germline loops: CDR1 SNHLY, CDR2 FYNNEI. The clonotype comes from an adult in good health. V is TRBV2 and J is TRBJ2-1; a weak D match, TRBD1 (5 bases). Sequences were derived from peripheral blood, sampled on day 0 of AZD1222 vaccination. CDR3 sequence (DNA): TGTGCCAGCAGTTATCTAGATCGACAGTCTGTGTTCTTC. As protein: CASSYLDRQSVFF.